These 12 T cell receptor beta chains were all obtained from the same sample, sequenced in a study of blood T cell repertoires in COVID-19 (dated by TCRdb to 2020 to 2021). The library was built by means of the immunoSEQ multiplex PCR assay. This is the immuneACCESS table as TCRdb keeps it, with only in-frame sequences that have V and J called. A part of the clones is gone; compared with another copy, unresolved V genes explain less than half, and the rest is unexplained. The sample profile shows a few hundred thousand clones; approximately 83% of them were found once. The top ten clonotypes cover about 3% of the sample. The specimen sequenced was PBMCs or T cells enriched from blood (not recorded which). Receptor source: a man aged 50 to 59 who had recovered from COVID-19.

This rearrangement joins TRBV2 to TRBJ1-5; D gene unclear. The germline gives CDR1 SNHLY, CDR2 FYNNEI. This CDR3 has 16 amino acids. Between the trimmed V and J ends, which lost 8 bases and 0 bases, there was a span of 17 bases. The DNA for the CDR3 is TGTGCCAGCCAAGAGGCCCGGTATTATAGCAATCAGCCCCAGCATTTT. Translating gives CASQEARYYSNQPQHF.

This chain uses TRBV28 with TRBJ2-1, with 9 bases lining up with TRBD2. The CDR3 covers 16 residues. Germline V gene lookup returns CDR1 MDHEN and CDR2 SYDVKM. After removal of 7 bases from V and 10 bases from J, the junction contained 17 bases not matched to a gene. CDR3 protein: CASTTSRLAGLTEQFF. The CDR3 DNA reads as TGTGCCAGCACCACCTCGCGGCTAGCGGGATTGACCGAGCAGTTCTTC.

The V call is TRBV9, the J call TRBJ1-3, with a weak D call TRBD1 (5 bases). CDR3 size: 17 residues. Germline CDR1 is SGDLS and CDR2 is YYNGEE. Between the trimmed V and J ends, which lost 2 bases and 0 bases, there was a span of 15 bases. DNA of the CDR3: TGTGCCAGCAGCGTGGGGCCCCCAGGCGGCTCTGGAAACACCATATATTTT. This encodes CASSVGPPGGSGNTIYF.

This clone was seen at least ten times. The CDR3: CASSQLAPVGNNEQFF. The CDR3 nucleotides are TGTGCCAGCAGCCAACTAGCCCCAGTGGGAAACAATGAGCAGTTCTTC. The chain is built from TRBV2 and TRBJ2-1, with D tentatively TRBD2 (6 bases). The CDR3 spans 16 residues. V was clipped by 6 bases and J by 5 bases, with 20 bases between them. Germline-derived CDR1 and CDR2 are SNHLY and FYNNEI.

The sample holds one count of this clone. As DNA, the CDR3 is TGTGCCAGCAGGGCCGGGACAGCTGAGTCCTACGAGCAGTACTTC. Translated, it gives CASRAGTAESYEQYF. The chain recombines TRBV6-5 with TRBJ2-7; 7 bases line up with TRBD1. This CDR3 has 15 residues. Unmatched junction bases numbered 9, after V lost 6 bases and J lost 1 base. Germline V gives CDR1 MNHEY, CDR2 SVGAGI.

The chain joins TRBV2 to TRBJ2-1; D may be TRBD1 (6 bases). Trimming took 1 base from V and 6 from J, leaving 13 bases between them. Germline values: CDR1 SNHLY, CDR2 FYNNEI. The length of the CDR3 is 15 residues. The CDR3 reads CASSEGSGVVNEQFF. CDR3 DNA sequence: TGTGCCAGCAGTGAAGGGTCAGGGGTCGTCAATGAGCAGTTCTTC. Combining the CDR3 with reference TRBV2 and TRBJ2-1 gives the whole variable domain EPEVTQTPSHQVTQMGQEVILRCVPISNHLYFYWYRQILGQKVEFLVSFYNNEISEKSEIFDDQFSVERPDGSNFTLKIRSTKLEDSAMYFCASSEGSGVVNEQFFGPGTRLTVL.

Points on this clone: The junction shows a germline mismatch at one end, possibly a read error. V gene TRBV25-1 combines with J gene TRBJ2-1; D gene unclear. Germline CDR1 is MGHDK and CDR2 is SYGVNS. The CDR3 is made up of 12 amino acids. CDR3 nucleotide sequence: TGTGCCAGCAGTGAATCCTTCAATGAGCAGTTCTTC. The encoded protein is CASSESFNEQFF.

This clone was found a few times. The V and J genes are TRBV5-1 and TRBJ1-1; possibly TRBD1 for D (6 bases). Trimming removed 4 bases at V and 5 bases at J, with 12 bases between. Per the germline V gene, CDR1 is SGHRS and CDR2 is YFSETQ. The CDR3 runs 13 residues. The CDR3 nucleotides are TGCGCCAGCAGCGACAACAGGGTAACTGAAGCTTTCTTT. Its translation is CASSDNRVTEAFF.

The CDR3 DNA follows: TGTGCCAGCAGCCCCCCGGGGTCCTACGAGCAGTACTTC. Its protein is CASSPPGSYEQYF. The chain links TRBV7-6 to TRBJ2-7; possible D gene TRBD2, 5 bases. The CDR3 runs 13 residues. The V gene's germline CDR1 is SGHVS and CDR2 FNYEAQ. V lost 5 bases and J 1 base, leaving 9 bases between the germline ends.

V gene TRBV2 combines with J gene TRBJ2-3, with D possibly being TRBD2 (6 bases). CDR1 and CDR2 (germline): SNHLY, FYNNEI. Trimming pared 5 bases from V and 0 bases from J, leaving 18 bases between. This CDR3 is built from 17 residues. The CDR3 DNA reads TGTGCCAGCAGTCCTATTGGCGGCGGGACTAGCACAGATACGCAGTATTTT. Translated: CASSPIGGGTSTDTQYF.

The genes are TRBV5-1 and TRBJ2-5; TRBD1 matches 7 bases. V was pared by 4 bases and J by 1 base, with 4 bases of the junction left unmatched. CDR3 length equals 14 residues. Germline V lookup: CDR1 SGHRS, CDR2 YFSETQ. The CDR3: CASSAGQAQETQYF. Written as DNA, the CDR3 is TGCGCCAGCAGCGCCGGACAGGCCCAAGAGACCCAGTACTTC. Full variable domain (remainder filled in from reference TRBV5-1 and TRBJ2-5): KAGVTQTPRYLIKTRGQQVTLSCSPISGHRSVSWYQQTPGQGLQFLFEYFSETQRNKGNFPGRFSGRQFSNSRSEMNVSTLELGDSALYLCASSAGQAQETQYFGPGTRLLVL.

This clone appeared a single time. The chain employs TRBV7-2 and TRBJ2-7, with D possibly matching TRBD2 (5 bases). Trimming took off 4 bases at V and 0 bases at J, with 13 bases between the two ends. There are 15 residues in the CDR3. Germline V CDR1 and CDR2: SGHTA, FQGNSA. CDR3 sequence reads: CASSSLALSSYEQYF. CDR3 bases: TGTGCCAGCAGCTCTCTAGCCCTTAGCTCCTACGAGCAGTACTTC.